Sequencing of this T cell receptor (beta chain) was carried out in a study of tumor-infiltrating lymphocytes in primary liver carcinoma. Study context: Surgical resection was the treatment these patients received for primary liver carcinoma.

Germline DNA was extracted too, while blood RNA derived from unsorted whole blood. Priming with a constant-region primer yielded TCR beta cDNA from approximately 500 ng total RNA. Each TCR beta library was derived from three nested multiplex PCR rounds that employed slightly modified ARM-PCR. TRBV1-TRBV30 forward and Cbeta reverse primers drove the first two approximately 11-cycle rounds. TCRdb redid the calling of the multiplex PCR reads with MiXCR, one entry per CDR3 protein. The profile shows about 330,000 distinct CDR3 sequences, 65% of them singletons. This clonotype showed up many times. Its target is not known. The CDR3 has 15 residues. In germline, CDR1 is MNHEY, CDR2 SVGAGI. After removal of 3 bases from V and 7 bases from J, the junction contained 9 bases not matched to a gene. Study-level results: Reduced overlap was seen in tumor-adjacent and tumor-blood pairs versus tumor region pairs. Blood trailed tumors significantly in top-250-clone fraction (p = 0.039).

This TCR came from a middle-aged man with primary liver carcinoma and hepatitis B virus infection. Specimen: peripheral blood. This rearrangement joins TRBV6-5 to TRBJ2-1, with TRBD2 matching 7 bases. The CDR3 nucleotides are TGTGCCAGCAGTTATAACGGGGGAGGGTTAAATGAGCAGTTCTTC. It is translated as CASSYNGGGLNEQFF.